This T cell receptor (beta chain) was captured in a study of radiotherapy plus CTLA-4 blockade in lung cancer. Overall study findings and caveats: Researchers report tumor-derived TCR clones expanding in blood after radiotherapy plus ipilimumab.

In regard to this clone: Its antigen is unidentified.

Germline CDR1 and CDR2: SNHLY and FYNNEI. Trimming took 7 bases from V and 8 from J; bases not matched to a gene: 10. This CDR3 has 14 residues. The repertoire was sequenced with immunoSEQ multiplex PCR; TCRdb's copy has only in-frame clones and lacks some. The profile shows roughly 58,000 clones, approximately 82% of them singletons. Receiving focal radiation plus CTLA-4 blockade with ipilimumab were patients who had chemo-refractory metastatic non-small-cell lung cancer. Sequencing was performed on peripheral blood, taken from a patient treated with radiotherapy plus ipilimumab. This rearrangement joins TRBV2 to TRBJ2-1, with 8 positions matching TRBD2. The sequence came from a human donor with non-small cell lung cancer whose response to radiotherapy plus ipilimumab could not be evaluated. CDR3 sequence reads: CASKEAGGLDEQFF. CDR3 coding DNA: TGTGCCAGCAAGGAGGCGGGGGGCCTGGATGAGCAGTTCTTC. The whole variable domain, filled in from reference TRBV2 and TRBJ2-1, reads EPEVTQTPSHQVTQMGQEVILRCVPISNHLYFYWYRQILGQKVEFLVSFYNNEISEKSEIFDDQFSVERPDGSNFTLKIRSTKLEDSAMYFCASKEAGGLDEQFFGPGTRLTVL.